The 8 T cell receptor beta chains given below trace back to one sample, sequenced in a study of PD-1 blockade in classical Hodgkin lymphoma. The data were produced by immunoSEQ multiplex PCR, yet TCRdb's version contains in-frame clones alone and is incomplete. The data contain 25,000 to 40,000 clones, about four fifths of them seen just once; the ten biggest clones take up about 15%. Time point defined: cycle 4 day 1 (C4D1), after more than five weeks of nivolumab. Every patient relapsed after autologous stem cell transplantation, and brentuximab vedotin exposure varied. Sequenced material: peripheral blood mononuclear cells (PBMCs), taken before the fourth cycle of nivolumab. Every receptor here comes from a human donor with classical Hodgkin lymphoma.

This rearrangement joins TRBV29-1 to TRBJ2-7; D possibly matches TRBD1 or TRBD2 (5 bases each). V lost 7 bases, J lost 6 bases, and 19 bases lay in between. The V gene's germline CDR1 is SQVTM and CDR2 ANQGSEA. The length of the CDR3 is 13 residues. CDR3 in amino acids: CSAKKAGAAEQYF. The CDR3 DNA sequence: TGCAGCGCCAAAAAGGCCGGGGCGGCCGAGCAGTACTTC.

This sequence joins TRBV30 and TRBJ2-7, with 10 bases lining up with TRBD2. With V trimmed by 5 bases and J by 3 bases, 10 bases remained unmatched. This CDR3 comprises 15 residues. Per germline, CDR1 GTSNPN and CDR2 SVGIG (reference sequence). Written as DNA, the CDR3 is TGTGCCTGGGGGAAAGGACTAGCGGCAAACTACGAGCAGTACTTC. Translation gives CAWGKGLAANYEQYF.

The V and J genes are TRBV7-2 and TRBJ1-4; no clear D gene. The CDR3 length is 14 residues. Trimming shortened V by 3 bases and J by 3 bases, and 8 bases separated the two germline ends. In germline, CDR1 is SGHTA, CDR2 FQGNSA. This CDR3 reads CASSLQASNEKLFF. As DNA, the CDR3 is TGTGCCAGCAGCTTGCAGGCCTCTAATGAAAAACTGTTTTTT.

The V gene is TRBV9, the J gene TRBJ1-1; D not certain. The V gene's germline CDR1 is SGDLS and CDR2 YYNGEE. V was clipped by 0 bases and J by 0 bases, with 3 bases between them. The CDR3 consists of 13 residues. In nucleotides, the CDR3 is TGTGCCAGCAGCGTAGCGGTGAACACTGAAGCTTTCTTT. Its translation: CASSVAVNTEAFF.

The chain has TRBV28 and TRBJ1-1; 7 nucleotides match TRBD1. CDR3 length: 14 amino acids. CDR1 and CDR2 from the germline V gene are MDHEN and SYDVKM. V shed 10 bases and J 6 bases; nucleotides not matched to a gene: 14. DNA of the CDR3: TGTGCCACATACGGACAGGCGGACTTACCTGAAGCTTTCTTT. Protein: CATYGQADLPEAFF.

This chain connects TRBV29-1 to TRBJ1-5; possibly TRBD1 for D (5 bases). V lost 6 bases to trimming and J lost 5 bases, with 11 bases between them. Germline CDR1 is SQVTM and CDR2 is ANQGSEA. This CDR3 is built from 12 residues. CDR3 DNA sequence: TGCAGCGTGGGGGAACTAGATCAGCCCCAGCATTTT. Translating it yields CSVGELDQPQHF.

This clone was found a few times. The rearrangement links TRBV19 to TRBJ2-3; D gene unclear. CDR3 length equals 14 residues. The germline CDR1 and CDR2 sequences are LNHDA and SQIVND (reference sequence). V was shortened by 4 bases and J by 2 bases, with 10 bases between the two germline ends. The CDR3 nucleotides read TGTGCCAGTAGTAACACGGCCTCCACAGATACGCAGTATTTT. Protein sequence: CASSNTASTDTQYF.

The V gene is TRBV7-3, the J gene TRBJ2-1; TRBD1 might be the D (5 bases). The CDR3 is 13 amino acids. V lost 5 bases to trimming and J lost 5 bases, with 10 bases between them. CDR1 SGHTA and CDR2 FQGTGA come from the germline V gene. CDR3 nucleotides: TGTGCCAGCAGCCCAAGCAGGGACAATGAGCAGTTCTTC. Translation: CASSPSRDNEQFF.